This T cell receptor beta chain was retrieved from a study of cytomegalovirus exposure and HLA in healthy donors (dated by TCRdb to 2017 to 2019). Regarding the complete study: In an earlier analysis of roughly 590 of the donors, 250 to 300 Gb of sequence data and approximately 100 million unique TCR beta sequences from roughly 200 million T cells were reported. Because of strong linkage in the cohort, roughly five DR-DQ haplotypes were treated as single units for association and clustering. High-throughput TCR immunosequencing, statistical association of individual TCRs with disease status, and machine learning were combined to predict cytomegalovirus infection status. Donor age, sex, ethnicity and CMV serostatus were compiled together with the repertoire data. Every discovery cohort repertoire had been produced on one sequencing platform. On average, around 240,000 unique TCR beta nucleotide sequences were sequenced per donor among roughly 430 genotyped donors of the cohort, with around 19% of those sequences being non-productive. The number of donors typed differed by locus, with about 629-640 for A, B, C, DRB1 and DQB1, around 500 for DQA1, 600 to 610 for DPA1, and over 400 for DPB1. In a later genetic analysis, genome-wide SNP genotypes for about 60% of the 666 donors were used, and that subset was treated as a discovery cohort. To study patterns of TCR occurrence, a later analysis re-analyzed previously published TCR beta repertoires from under 750 donors and added high-resolution HLA genotyping. An early release covering over 500 HLA-typed donors comprised approximately 300 gigabases of sequencing data and around 85 million unique TCR sequences. HLA typing covered class I and class II loci at four-digit resolution. In an earlier analysis of 500 to 650 of the donors, high-throughput TCR beta sequencing was used to judge whether each TCR beta V gene segment behaved as functional or pseudogenic. Of the roughly 400 genotyped donors, roughly 76% were placed in the genetic ancestry cluster associated with self-reported Caucasian donors. The study aimed to test whether signatures of past pathogen exposure could be identified by cataloging public T cell receptors. Along with the roughly 670-subject first cohort, a separate validation cohort of 120 different subjects was used. The study used immunosequencing to profile the T cell repertoires of 666 subjects and linked those repertoires to cytomegalovirus serostatus. Rather than drawing on any new phenotypic data, the later analysis identified candidate immune exposures from TCR beta sequences and the way those sequences occurred across donors. What the study reported, not specific to this receptor: Several of the top co-occurrence clusters appeared to be linked to parvovirus B19, influenza, CMV and Epstein-Barr virus, according to a later analysis. In vitro tests confirmed that a few of the cytomegalovirus-associated TCR beta chains recognize cytomegalovirus antigens. An earlier analysis of some 590 of the donors showed that most TCR beta V segments appeared in productive rearrangements either about 90% or about 30% of the time, which broadly matched IMGT annotations. V-gene and J-gene trimming of TCR beta chains was associated with a missense DCLRE1C variant in a later genetic analysis, and the association was replicated in an independent cohort. The only immune exposure information available for the cohort was CMV serostatus. According to a later analysis, most CMV-associated TCR beta chains appeared to be HLA-restricted, and the HLA associations seemed to be driven largely by CMV exposure. In a later analysis, HLA-associated TCR beta chains showed more clonal expansion and lower generation probabilities than non-associated chains that were equally common. The authors suggested that the approach could potentially be generalized to other disease states and immunological phenotypes. HLA typing was unavailable for some donors at each locus, so association tests used only the typed subset. Approximately 16 rarely observed V segments, including chromosome 9 orphons, were excluded from the earlier analysis of about 500 of the donors because counts were too low. In both the original and validation cohorts, the classifier was reported to diagnose cytomegalovirus status with high specificity and sensitivity. The study gave a list of 150 to 200 TCR beta chains associated with cytomegalovirus. Assigning TCR associations to individual alleles was difficult when HLA alleles, especially DR and DQ, strongly co-occurred. The sequencing pipeline was judged likely to have produced a cluster of highly shared sequence variants as a technical artifact. In a later analysis, 15,000 to 20,000 TCR beta sequences were associated with specific HLA alleles at a false discovery rate of 0.05. Presence/absence analyses assumed roughly uniform sequencing depth across donors, an assumption that may not hold. Because the 87-base-pair reads could not distinguish some IMGT-functional V segments, including TRBV6-2 and TRBV6-3, those segments were excluded. While some public TCRs were present in many individuals, most TCR sequences turned up only very rarely across donors. A later analysis found that TCR association rates varied across HLA loci, with DRB1 alleles showing the most associated TCRs and HLA-C alleles the fewest. A later genetic analysis reported fewer N-insertions in productive TCRs among donors in an Asian-associated ancestry cluster than the approximately 670-donor mean. This cohort had only TCR beta chains sequenced, and the lack of alpha or paired-chain data limited which features could be detected. Correlated functional status among segregating V segments might be attributable to linkage disequilibrium, but an unknown experimental factor could not be ruled out. A further reported finding was that TCR beta sequences accurately predicted the HLA-A and HLA-B alleles for most subjects in the first cohort.

Receptor amplification or capture employed the immunoSEQ multiplex PCR assay. A mixture of 60 forward primers for TCR Vbeta segments and 13 reverse primers for TCR Jbeta segments was used in the multiplex PCR. A multiplex PCR assay on genomic DNA amplified the CDR3 region of rearranged TCR beta genes. On the Illumina HiSeq System, the amplified TCR beta libraries were sequenced as 87-base-pair reads. As for the authors' bioinformatics: A later analysis counted 75 million to 100 million unique TCR beta chains across the roughly 700 repertoires, and some 11 million of these chains were shared by at least two donors. Raw reads were error-corrected and collapsed into unique sequences by a nearest-neighbor algorithm in which closely related sequences were merged to remove PCR and sequencing errors. Alignment of CDR3 sequences to IMGT reference sequences was used to assign V, D and J gene segments. For a sequence to be retained, a match of at least six nucleotides was required to both a V gene segment and a J gene segment. A rearrangement was called productive if the CDR3 had no stop codons and remained in frame with V and J, and every other rearrangement was called non-productive. Following IMGT convention, CDR3 was defined as the stretch from the second conserved V-encoded cysteine up to the conserved J-encoded phenylalanine. In an earlier analysis of some 550 of the donors, sequences lacking an unambiguous match to a single V gene segment were excluded. In an earlier analysis of 587 of the donors, V segments were called functional above 56.7% productive rearrangements and were called segregating when the between-donor standard deviation exceeded 5%. A statistical classification framework was built for diagnosing cytomegalovirus status from the catalog of TCR beta chain sequences. In a later analysis, V and J genes were assigned by comparing TCR nucleotide sequences against IMGT/GENE-DB human TR gene sequences. A later analysis assigned CDR3 sequences and most-parsimonious VDJ recombination scenarios with the TCRdist pipeline. In a later analysis, each TCR beta chain was defined by its CDR3 amino acid sequence together with its V-gene family, and reads lacking a unique V-gene family were excluded. To address suspected cross-contamination and a sequencing artifact, a later analysis removed some 620 highly shared, low-generation-probability nucleotide sequences. For each public chain, a later analysis derived a clonal expansion index from normalized ranks of inferred template counts within each repertoire. In a later analysis, generation probabilities were computed using a VDJ recombination model fitted to out-of-frame rearrangements, and the results were checked against IGoR. A later analysis scored TCR-TCR, TCR-HLA and TCR-CMV co-occurrence with hypergeometric tests, applying a repertoire-size bias correction to TCR pairs. In a later analysis, false discovery rates were estimated by permuting HLA or CMV assignments 20 times. A later analysis grouped co-occurring TCRs with DBSCAN, adding TCRdist sequence similarity when clustering within HLA-allele-positive subsets. Repertoires with fewer than 30,000 or more than 120,000 public chains were left out of co-occurrence clustering, as were five repertoires with anomalous nucleotide sharing. TCRdb took over this immuneACCESS table, retaining in-frame rearrangements with V and J assigned. Such tables are incomplete; in checked studies, under half of the missing clones stem from an unresolved V gene, and the remainder is unexplained. For V, J and clone size, that table is used; D and trimming come from the DNA. Here the sample has roughly 160,000 clones; approximately 84% occur a single time. 3% to 3.5% of the sample belongs to the ten largest clones.

About this clone: It lacks a known antigen. Base qualities are not recorded, but no much larger clone differs from it by a single base.

CDR1 and CDR2, per the germline V gene, are SNHLY and FYNNEI. The CDR3, cysteine through phenylalanine, is 13 amino acids long. Just CDR3 DNA is preserved here, 39 bases in frame from base 1. Between the V and J ends, shortened by 4 bases and 2 bases respectively, the junction contains 8 bases. The cohort consisted of fewer than 700 healthy bone marrow donors. Cohort members were all nominally healthy when sampled, although unrecorded immune exposures were likely present. The donor tested CMV seropositive and was one of the 289 seropositive cohort members. A peripheral blood sample was collected from each donor, and TCR beta sequencing was performed on peripheral blood mononuclear cells. Genomic DNA was extracted from the blood cell samples with the Qiagen DNeasy Blood Extraction Kit.

Recombination joined TRBV2 with TRBJ2-5, with the D gene uncertain. The sequenced sample consisted of PBMCs. This clonotype originated in a woman between 45 and 65 years old in good health and CMV-seropositive. CDR3 protein: CASSARQQETQYF. The DNA is TGTGCCAGCAGTGCTAGGCAGCAAGAGACCCAGTACTTC.